This TCR beta chain was obtained from a study of shared clonotypes between healthy human individuals. Profiling relied on immunoSEQ multiplex PCR, and the TCRdb table lists in-frame clones only, not all of them. The sample has 1 million to 1.2 million clones; about 72% are singletons. With respect to this clone: The antigen is not known.

Germline CDR1 and CDR2: SQVTM and ANQGSEA. The CDR3 loop spans 15 amino acids. J was trimmed by 8 bases and V by 6 bases; bases with no gene match: 16. Study-level results: An expected dependence of interdonor clonotype sharing on sequencing depth was noted. It was observed that 4% to 6% of naive CD4 clonotypes were shared across several donors. The small donor group covered limited genetic and exposure diversity.

The chain links TRBV29-1 to TRBJ1-2; 9 positions agree with TRBD1. The source is a man aged 18 to 29 in good health. Some clones in this sample may be carry-over from other donors' samples. The sample taken for sequencing was memory CD4+ T cells from PBMCs. Subset defined: CD45RA-negative fraction. The CDR3 spells CSVQNPGTGWDGYTF. As DNA, the CDR3 is TGCAGCGTACAGAATCCCGGGACAGGGTGGGACGGCTACACCTTC.